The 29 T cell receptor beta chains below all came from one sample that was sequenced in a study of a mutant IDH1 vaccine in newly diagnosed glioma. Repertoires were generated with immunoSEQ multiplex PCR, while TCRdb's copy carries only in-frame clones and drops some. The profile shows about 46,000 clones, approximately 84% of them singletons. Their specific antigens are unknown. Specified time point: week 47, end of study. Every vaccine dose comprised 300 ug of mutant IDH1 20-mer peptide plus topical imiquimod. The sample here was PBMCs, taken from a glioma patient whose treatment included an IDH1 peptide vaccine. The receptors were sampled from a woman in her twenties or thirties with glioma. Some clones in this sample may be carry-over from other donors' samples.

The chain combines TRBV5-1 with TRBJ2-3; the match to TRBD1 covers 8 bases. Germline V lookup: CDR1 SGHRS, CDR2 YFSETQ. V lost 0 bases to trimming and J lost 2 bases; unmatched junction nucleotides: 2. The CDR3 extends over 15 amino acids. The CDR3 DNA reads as TGCGCCAGCAGCTTGGGACAGGGGTTCACAGATACGCAGTATTTT. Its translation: CASSLGQGFTDTQYF.

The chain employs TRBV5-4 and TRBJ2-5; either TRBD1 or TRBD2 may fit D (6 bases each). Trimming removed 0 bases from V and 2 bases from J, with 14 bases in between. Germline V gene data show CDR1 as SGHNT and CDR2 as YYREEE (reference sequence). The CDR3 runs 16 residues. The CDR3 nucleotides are TGTGCCAGCAGCTTGGAGGGGGGCGTGGGGCAAGAGACCCAGTACTTC. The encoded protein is CASSLEGGVGQETQYF.

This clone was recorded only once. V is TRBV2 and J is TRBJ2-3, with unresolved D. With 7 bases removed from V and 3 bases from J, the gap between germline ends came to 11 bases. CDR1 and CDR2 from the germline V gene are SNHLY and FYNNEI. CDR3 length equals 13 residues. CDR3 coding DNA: TGTGCCAGCACTTCGCAGCTTACAGATACGCAGTATTTT. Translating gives CASTSQLTDTQYF.

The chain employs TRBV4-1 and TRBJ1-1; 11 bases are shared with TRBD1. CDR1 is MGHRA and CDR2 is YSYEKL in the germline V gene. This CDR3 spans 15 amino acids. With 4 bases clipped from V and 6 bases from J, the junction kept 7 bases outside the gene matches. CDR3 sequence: CASSPLGTGGPEAFF. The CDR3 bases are TGCGCCAGCAGCCCACTCGGGACAGGGGGACCTGAAGCTTTCTTT.

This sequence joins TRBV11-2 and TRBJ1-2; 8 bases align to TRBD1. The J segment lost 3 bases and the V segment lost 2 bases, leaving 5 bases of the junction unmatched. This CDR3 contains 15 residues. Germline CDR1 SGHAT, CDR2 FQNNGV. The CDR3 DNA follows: TGTGCCAGCAGCTTAAGGACAGGGTTGGACTATGGCTACACCTTC. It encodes CASSLRTGLDYGYTF.

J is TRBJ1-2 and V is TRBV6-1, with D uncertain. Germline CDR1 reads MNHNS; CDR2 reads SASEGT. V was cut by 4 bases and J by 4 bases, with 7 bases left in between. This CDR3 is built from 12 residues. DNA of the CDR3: TGTGCCAGCAGTGCCGGATCCTATGGCTACACCTTC. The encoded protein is CASSAGSYGYTF.

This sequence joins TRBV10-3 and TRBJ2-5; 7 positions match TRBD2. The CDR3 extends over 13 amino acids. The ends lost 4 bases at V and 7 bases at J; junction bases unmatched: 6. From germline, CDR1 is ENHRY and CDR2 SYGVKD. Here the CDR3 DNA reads TGTGCCATCAGTGTAGGACCGGGAGGGACCCAGTACTTC. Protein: CAISVGPGGTQYF.

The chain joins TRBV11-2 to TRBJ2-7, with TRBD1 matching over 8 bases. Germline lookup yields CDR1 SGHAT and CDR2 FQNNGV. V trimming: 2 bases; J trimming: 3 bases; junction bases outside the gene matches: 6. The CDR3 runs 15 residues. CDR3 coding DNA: TGTGCCAGCAGCTTACTTTCGGACAGGGTCTACGAGCAGTACTTC. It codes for CASSLLSDRVYEQYF.

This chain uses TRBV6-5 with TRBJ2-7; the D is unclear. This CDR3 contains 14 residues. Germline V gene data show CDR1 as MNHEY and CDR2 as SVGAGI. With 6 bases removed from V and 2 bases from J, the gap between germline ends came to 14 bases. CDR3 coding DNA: TGTGCCAGCAGCTCCCCACGTAGGGCCTACGAGCAGTACTTC. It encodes CASSSPRRAYEQYF.

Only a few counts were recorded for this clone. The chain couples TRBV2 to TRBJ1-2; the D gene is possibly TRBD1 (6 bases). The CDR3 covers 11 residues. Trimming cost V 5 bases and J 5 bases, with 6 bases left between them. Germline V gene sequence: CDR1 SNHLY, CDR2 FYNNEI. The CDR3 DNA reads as TGTGCCAGCAGTACAGGGTATGGCTACACCTTC. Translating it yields CASSTGYGYTF. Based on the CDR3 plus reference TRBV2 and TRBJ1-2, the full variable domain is EPEVTQTPSHQVTQMGQEVILRCVPISNHLYFYWYRQILGQKVEFLVSFYNNEISEKSEIFDDQFSVERPDGSNFTLKIRSTKLEDSAMYFCASSTGYGYTFGSGTRLTVV.

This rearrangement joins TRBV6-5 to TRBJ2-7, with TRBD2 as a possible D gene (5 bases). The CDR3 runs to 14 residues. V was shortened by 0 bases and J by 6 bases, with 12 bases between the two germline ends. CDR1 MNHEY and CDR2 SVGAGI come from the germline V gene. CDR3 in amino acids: CASSYSISVPEQYF. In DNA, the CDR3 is TGTGCCAGCAGTTACTCGATTAGCGTGCCCGAGCAGTACTTC.

The CDR3 region has the DNA TGTGCCAGCAGCTTGGAGACAGGTCGAAATCAGCCCCAGCATTTT. Residues: CASSLETGRNQPQHF. This chain links TRBV7-6 with TRBJ1-5, with D possibly TRBD1 on 6 matching bases. CDR1 and CDR2 from the germline V gene are SGHVS and FNYEAQ. V was cut by 3 bases and J by 4 bases, with 13 bases left in between. This CDR3 has 15 amino acids.

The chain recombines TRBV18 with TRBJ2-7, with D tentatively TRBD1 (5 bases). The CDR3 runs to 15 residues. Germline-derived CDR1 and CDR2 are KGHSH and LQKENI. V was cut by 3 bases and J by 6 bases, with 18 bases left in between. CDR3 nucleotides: TGTGCCAGCTCACCCCAGGTCGGAAAGGGGTTCGAGCAGTACTTC. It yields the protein CASSPQVGKGFEQYF. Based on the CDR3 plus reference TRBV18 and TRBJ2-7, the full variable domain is NAGVMQNPRHLVRRRGQEARLRCSPMKGHSHVYWYRQLPEEGLKFMVYLQKENIIDESGMPKERFSAEFPKEGPSILRIQQVVRGDSAAYFCASSPQVGKGFEQYFGPGTRLTVT.

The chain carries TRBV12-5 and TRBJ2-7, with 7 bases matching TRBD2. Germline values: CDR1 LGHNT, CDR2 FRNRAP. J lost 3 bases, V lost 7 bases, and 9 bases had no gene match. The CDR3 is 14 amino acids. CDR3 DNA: TGTGCTAGTGTCAAAGCGGGATATGACTACGAGCAGTACTTC. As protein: CASVKAGYDYEQYF. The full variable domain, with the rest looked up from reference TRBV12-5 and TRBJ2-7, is DARVTQTPRHKVTEMGQEVTMRCQPILGHNTVFWYRQTMMQGLELLAYFRNRAPLDDSGMPKDRFSAEMPDATLATLKIQPSEPRDSAVYFCASVKAGYDYEQYFGPGTRLTVT.

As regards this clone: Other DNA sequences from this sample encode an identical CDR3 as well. Here the CDR3 reads CSVTGTSVYNEQFF. The CDR3 nucleotides read TGCAGCGTAACCGGGACTAGCGTTTACAATGAGCAGTTCTTC. The chain is built from TRBV29-1 and TRBJ2-1; TRBD2 matches at 10 bases. This CDR3 has 14 residues. The germline V gene has CDR1 SQVTM and CDR2 ANQGSEA. J gave up 4 bases and V 6 bases, and 6 bases lay outside the gene matches.

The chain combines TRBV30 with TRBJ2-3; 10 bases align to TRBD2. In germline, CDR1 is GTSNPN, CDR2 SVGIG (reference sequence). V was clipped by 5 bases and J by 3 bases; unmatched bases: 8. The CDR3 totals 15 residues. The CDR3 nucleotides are TGTGCCTGGCGAAATGGACTAGCGGCTACAGATACGCAGTATTTT. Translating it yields CAWRNGLAATDTQYF.

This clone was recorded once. The CDR3 here is CASSQDGFYEQYF. CDR3 DNA: TGCGCCAGCAGCCAAGATGGGTTTTACGAGCAGTACTTC. The chain carries TRBV4-1 and TRBJ2-7; D is undetermined. Trimming pared 0 bases from V and 4 bases from J, leaving 7 bases between. Germline lookup yields CDR1 MGHRA and CDR2 YSYEKL. This CDR3 has 13 residues.

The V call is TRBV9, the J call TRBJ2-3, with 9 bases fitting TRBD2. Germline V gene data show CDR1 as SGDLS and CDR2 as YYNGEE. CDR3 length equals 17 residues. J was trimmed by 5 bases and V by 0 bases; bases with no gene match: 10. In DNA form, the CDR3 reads TGTGCCAGCAGCGTAGGAGGGCGGGAGGGCCGAGGAGATACGCAGTATTTT. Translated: CASSVGGREGRGDTQYF. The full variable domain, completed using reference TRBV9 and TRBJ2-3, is DSGVTQTPKHLITATGQRVTLRCSPRSGDLSVYWYQQSLDQGLQFLIQYYNGEERAKGNILERFSAQQFPDLHSELNLSSLELGDSALYFCASSVGGREGRGDTQYFGPGTRLTVL.

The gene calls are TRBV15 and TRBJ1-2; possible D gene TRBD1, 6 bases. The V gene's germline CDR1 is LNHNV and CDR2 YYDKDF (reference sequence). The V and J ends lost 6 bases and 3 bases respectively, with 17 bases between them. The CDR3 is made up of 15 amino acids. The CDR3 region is CATSTAGEGDYGYTF. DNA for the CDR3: TGTGCCACCAGTACCGCCGGCGAGGGGGACTATGGCTACACCTTC.

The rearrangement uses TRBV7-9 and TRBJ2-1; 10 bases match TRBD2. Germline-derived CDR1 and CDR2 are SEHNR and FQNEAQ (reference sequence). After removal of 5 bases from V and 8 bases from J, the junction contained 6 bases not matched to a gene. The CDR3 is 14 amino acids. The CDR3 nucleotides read TGTGCCAGCAGCCATAGTCTAGCGGGGGATGAGCAGTTCTTC. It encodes CASSHSLAGDEQFF.

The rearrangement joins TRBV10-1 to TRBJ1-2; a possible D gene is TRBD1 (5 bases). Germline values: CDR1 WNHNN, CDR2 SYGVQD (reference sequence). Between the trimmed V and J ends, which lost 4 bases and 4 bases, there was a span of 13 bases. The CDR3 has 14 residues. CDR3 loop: CASSGRRDGYGYTF. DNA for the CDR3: TGCGCCAGCAGTGGAAGGAGGGACGGCTATGGCTACACCTTC.

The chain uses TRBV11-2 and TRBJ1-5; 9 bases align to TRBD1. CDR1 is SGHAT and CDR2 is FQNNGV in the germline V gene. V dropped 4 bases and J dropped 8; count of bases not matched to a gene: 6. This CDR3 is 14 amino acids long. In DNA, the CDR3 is TGTGCCAGCAGCTCGGGACAGGGTGGGGAGCCCCAGCATTTT. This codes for CASSSGQGGEPQHF.

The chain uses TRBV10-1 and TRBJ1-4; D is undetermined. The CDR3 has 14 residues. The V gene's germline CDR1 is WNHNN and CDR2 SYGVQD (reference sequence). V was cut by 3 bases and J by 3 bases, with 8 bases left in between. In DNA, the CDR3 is TGCGCCAGCAGTGATACACGGCCTAATGAAAAACTGTTTTTT. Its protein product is CASSDTRPNEKLFF.

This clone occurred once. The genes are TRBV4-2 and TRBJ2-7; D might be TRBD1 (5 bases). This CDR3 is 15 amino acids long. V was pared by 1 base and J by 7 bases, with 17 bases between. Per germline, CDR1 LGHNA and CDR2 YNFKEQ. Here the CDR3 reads CASSQVPEQATEQYF. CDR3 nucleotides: TGTGCCAGCAGCCAAGTACCTGAACAGGCGACAGAGCAGTACTTC.

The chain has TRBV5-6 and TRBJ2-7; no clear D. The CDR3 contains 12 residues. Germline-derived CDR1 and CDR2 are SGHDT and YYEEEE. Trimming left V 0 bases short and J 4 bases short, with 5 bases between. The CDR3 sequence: CASSLGTYEQYF. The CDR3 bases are TGTGCCAGCAGCTTGGGAACGTACGAGCAGTACTTC.

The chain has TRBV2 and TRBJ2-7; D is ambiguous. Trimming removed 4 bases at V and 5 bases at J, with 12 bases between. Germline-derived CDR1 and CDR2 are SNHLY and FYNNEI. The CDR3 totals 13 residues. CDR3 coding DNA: TGTGCCAGCAGTGGAGTAACGGGCCACGAGCAGTACTTC. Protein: CASSGVTGHEQYF.

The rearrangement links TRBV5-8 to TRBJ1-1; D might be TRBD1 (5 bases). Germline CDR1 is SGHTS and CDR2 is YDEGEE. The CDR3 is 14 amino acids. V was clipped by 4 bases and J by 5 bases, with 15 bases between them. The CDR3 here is CASSTGWGYTEAFF. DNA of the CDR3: TGTGCCAGCAGCACGGGTTGGGGGTATACTGAAGCTTTCTTT.

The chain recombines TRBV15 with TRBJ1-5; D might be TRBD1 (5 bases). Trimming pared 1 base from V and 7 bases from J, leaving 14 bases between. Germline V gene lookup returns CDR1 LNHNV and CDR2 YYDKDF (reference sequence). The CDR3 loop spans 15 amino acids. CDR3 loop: CATSRVVGAEQPQHF. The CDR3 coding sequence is TGTGCCACCAGCAGAGTGGTAGGGGCGGAACAGCCCCAGCATTTT.

DNA of the CDR3: TGTGCCAGCAGCGCGGGACTAGCCCTCCAGGAGACCCAGTACTTC. Encoded protein: CASSAGLALQETQYF. The chain couples TRBV9 to TRBJ2-5, with 9 bases lining up with TRBD2. The CDR3 runs to 15 residues. From germline, CDR1 is SGDLS and CDR2 YYNGEE. V gave up 3 bases and J gave up 5 bases; unmatched junction bases: 8.